This TCR beta chain was documented in a study of T-cell reconstitution after alpha-beta-depleted transplantation in children. The study, taken as a whole, reports: Diversity of TCRbeta at day 60 was high in some patients, arising from surviving recipient T cells and thymic progenitors. Newly produced T cells mostly provided counts and TCRbeta diversity after one year, as hyperexpanded clones declined.

TCRbeta library preparation incorporated unique molecular identifiers. TCRdb reprocessed the PCR reads with MiXCR, giving one entry per CDR3 protein. The top ten hold under 6% of the sample, which has about 830,000 distinct CDR3 sequences, under 20% seen once. A note on this clonotype: What it recognizes is unknown.

The sample was PBMCs, mostly from graft donor cells, taken 360 days after TCRalphabeta/CD19-depleted stem cell transplant. This receptor was identified in a male patient younger than 18 who had a stem cell transplant for acute lymphoblastic leukemia, so the T cells may come from the graft donor.

In nucleotides, the CDR3 is TGTGCCATCAGTGCTGGGGAGGGTTATAGCAATCAGCCCCAGCATTTT. It encodes CAISAGEGYSNQPQHF. The chain combines TRBV10-3 with TRBJ1-5; D is ambiguous. Looked up from germline, CDR1 is ENHRY and CDR2 is SYGVKD. The CDR3 sequence is 16 residues long. V lost 4 bases and J lost 0, with 13 bases in between.